These T cell receptor beta chains were read from a single sample in a study of blood T cell repertoires in COVID-19. Data came from immunoSEQ multiplex PCR; TCRdb stores just in-frame clones and leaves some out. The sample gives about 320,000 clones, roughly 90% of which show up once; roughly 5.3% is in the top ten. Sequences were obtained from PBMCs or T cells enriched from blood (not recorded which). The receptor set was obtained from a man aged 55-75 years who had recovered from COVID-19. CDR3s include the opening cysteine and the closing phenylalanine or tryptophan. The D gene is left open where the match is weak. Clone size is not always given. Where it is, it says once, few, many or a class for expanded clones.

clone_size: NA; d_call: TRBD2; j_call: TRBJ2-7; v_call: TRBV24-1; cdr3_aa: CATSEPPGTSGRWEQYF; cdr3_nt: TGTGCCACCAGTGAACCCCCCGGGACTAGCGGGAGGTGGGAGCAGTACTTC
clone_size: NA; d_call: NA; j_call: TRBJ1-4; v_call: TRBV7-2; cdr3_aa: CASSLGGGNEKLFF; cdr3_nt: TGTGCCAGCAGCTTAGGGGGGGGAAATGAAAAACTGTTTTTT
clone_size: NA; d_call: NA; j_call: TRBJ1-5; v_call: TRBV18; cdr3_aa: CASSPSREGNQPQHF; cdr3_nt: TGTGCCAGCTCACCGAGCAGGGAGGGCAATCAGCCCCAGCATTTT
clone_size: few; d_call: NA; j_call: TRBJ2-3; v_call: TRBV3-1/TRBV3-2; cdr3_aa: CASSLYTDTQYF; cdr3_nt: TGTGCCAGCAGTCTATATACAGATACGCAGTATTTT
clone_size: NA; d_call: NA; j_call: TRBJ1-5; v_call: TRBV4-3; cdr3_aa: CASSQEPRGQPQHF; cdr3_nt: TGCGCCAGCAGCCAGGAGCCTCGGGGTCAGCCCCAGCATTTT
clone_size: NA; d_call: TRBD1; j_call: TRBJ2-2; v_call: TRBV2; cdr3_aa: CASSAQGAGTGELFF; cdr3_nt: TGTGCCAGCAGTGCCCAGGGGGCGGGCACCGGGGAGCTGTTTTTT
clone_size: NA; d_call: NA; j_call: TRBJ2-3; v_call: TRBV2; cdr3_aa: CASSDQDYGTQYF; cdr3_nt: TGTGCCAGCAGTGACCAGGATTACGGTACGCAGTATTTT
clone_size: NA; d_call: TRBD1; j_call: TRBJ1-2; v_call: TRBV5-1; cdr3_aa: CASSLGVPGQGSNYGYTF; cdr3_nt: TGCGCCAGCAGCTTGGGTGTTCCGGGACAGGGATCGAACTATGGCTACACCTTC
clone_size: NA; d_call: TRBD2; j_call: TRBJ2-5; v_call: TRBV5-1; cdr3_aa: CASNLAGRSGGQETQYF; cdr3_nt: TGCGCCAGCAACCTGGCAGGGAGAAGCGGGGGCCAAGAGACCCAGTACTTC
clone_size: NA; d_call: TRBD2; j_call: TRBJ2-3; v_call: TRBV14; cdr3_aa: CASSQDSGLAEQDTQYF; cdr3_nt: TGTGCCAGCAGCCAAGACTCTGGACTAGCGGAGCAGGATACGCAGTATTTT
clone_size: NA; d_call: NA; j_call: TRBJ2-7; v_call: TRBV7-9; cdr3_aa: CASSLGNEYEQYF; cdr3_nt: TGTGCCAGCAGCTTAGGAAATGAGTACGAGCAGTACTTC
clone_size: NA; d_call: TRBD1; j_call: TRBJ2-7; v_call: TRBV10-3; cdr3_aa: CAITPGQGFYEQYF; cdr3_nt: TGTGCCATCACCCCGGGACAGGGTTTCTACGAGCAGTACTTC
clone_size: NA; d_call: NA; j_call: TRBJ1-1; v_call: TRBV7-9; cdr3_aa: CASSLEGALTEAFF; cdr3_nt: TGTGCCAGCAGCTTAGAAGGGGCGCTCACTGAAGCTTTCTTT
clone_size: few; d_call: NA; j_call: TRBJ1-5; v_call: TRBV19; cdr3_aa: CASSITGAVPPQHF; cdr3_nt: TGTGCCAGTAGTATCACGGGAGCCGTTCCGCCCCAGCATTTT
clone_size: NA; d_call: TRBD1; j_call: TRBJ2-3; v_call: TRBV9; cdr3_aa: CASKKTGADTQYF; cdr3_nt: TGTGCCAGCAAAAAAACAGGGGCAGATACGCAGTATTTT
clone_size: once; d_call: NA; j_call: TRBJ2-3; v_call: TRBV5-1; cdr3_aa: CASSSLSTGDTQYF; cdr3_nt: TGCGCCAGCAGCTCCTTGAGCACGGGAGATACGCAGTATTTT
clone_size: NA; d_call: NA; j_call: TRBJ1-1; v_call: TRBV6-5; cdr3_aa: CASSSGRLNTEAFF; cdr3_nt: TGTGCCAGCAGTAGCGGACGGCTGAACACTGAAGCTTTCTTT
clone_size: NA; d_call: TRBD2; j_call: TRBJ2-5; v_call: TRBV6-5; cdr3_aa: CASRKMTSGSETQYF; cdr3_nt: TGTGCCAGCAGGAAGATGACTAGCGGGAGTGAGACCCAGTACTTC
clone_size: NA; d_call: TRBD2; j_call: TRBJ2-1; v_call: TRBV7-2; cdr3_aa: CASSSPTSRNEQFF; cdr3_nt: TGTGCCAGCAGCTCCCCGACTAGCCGCAATGAGCAGTTCTTC
clone_size: NA; d_call: NA; j_call: TRBJ1-3; v_call: TRBV7-3; cdr3_aa: CASSLRPPSSGNTIYF; cdr3_nt: TGTGCCAGCAGCTTACGTCCGCCGAGCTCTGGAAACACCATATATTTT
clone_size: NA; d_call: TRBD2; j_call: TRBJ2-1; v_call: TRBV30; cdr3_aa: CALLAGYYNEQFF; cdr3_nt: TGTGCCTTACTAGCGGGTTACTACAATGAGCAGTTCTTC
clone_size: NA; d_call: NA; j_call: TRBJ2-1; v_call: TRBV9; cdr3_aa: CASSVGEPRDNEQFF; cdr3_nt: TGTGCCAGCAGCGTAGGTGAGCCCCGGGACAATGAGCAGTTCTTC
clone_size: NA; d_call: NA; j_call: TRBJ2-5; v_call: TRBV5-1; cdr3_aa: CASSHSRGGETQYF; cdr3_nt: TGCGCCAGCAGCCACTCAAGGGGTGGAGAGACCCAGTACTTC
clone_size: few; d_call: TRBD1; j_call: TRBJ2-7; v_call: TRBV2; cdr3_aa: CASSRTGGTYEQYF; cdr3_nt: TGTGCCAGCAGTCGGACAGGGGGAACCTACGAGCAGTACTTC
clone_size: NA; d_call: TRBD2; j_call: TRBJ2-5; v_call: TRBV29-1; cdr3_aa: CSVGVAGGRETQYF; cdr3_nt: TGCAGCGTTGGGGTGGCGGGAGGAAGAGAGACCCAGTACTTC
clone_size: NA; d_call: NA; j_call: TRBJ2-3; v_call: TRBV7-3; cdr3_aa: CASSPFGGKVDTQYF; cdr3_nt: TGTGCCAGCAGCCCCTTTGGGGGCAAGGTAGATACGCAGTATTTT
clone_size: NA; d_call: NA; j_call: TRBJ1-1; v_call: TRBV28; cdr3_aa: CASSLPEGGLAFF; cdr3_nt: TGTGCCAGCAGCCTACCCGAGGGGGGGCTTGCTTTCTTT
clone_size: few; d_call: TRBD2; j_call: TRBJ2-1; v_call: TRBV7-2; cdr3_aa: CASSFWTSGYNEQFF; cdr3_nt: TGTGCCAGCAGCTTCTGGACTAGCGGCTACAATGAGCAGTTCTTC
clone_size: once; d_call: NA; j_call: TRBJ2-2; v_call: TRBV5-1; cdr3_aa: CASTSRTDTGELFF; cdr3_nt: TGCGCCAGCACCTCTCGGACAGACACCGGGGAGCTGTTTTTT
clone_size: NA; d_call: TRBD2; j_call: TRBJ2-2; v_call: TRBV10-1; cdr3_aa: CASTPGPGRGNTGELFF; cdr3_nt: TGCGCCAGCACCCCCGGTCCAGGGAGGGGGAACACCGGGGAGCTGTTTTTT
clone_size: once; d_call: TRBD1; j_call: TRBJ1-4; v_call: TRBV5-1; cdr3_aa: CASKTPGQGGTNEKLFF; cdr3_nt: TGCGCCAGCAAAACCCCGGGACAGGGTGGAACTAATGAAAAACTGTTTTTT
clone_size: NA; d_call: TRBD1; j_call: TRBJ1-3; v_call: TRBV28; cdr3_aa: CASSPGQGVIGNTIYF; cdr3_nt: TGTGCCAGCAGTCCGGGACAGGGGGTCATCGGAAACACCATATATTTT
clone_size: NA; d_call: NA; j_call: TRBJ1-5; v_call: TRBV28; cdr3_aa: CASARGNQPQHF; cdr3_nt: TGTGCCAGCGCGAGGGGCAATCAGCCCCAGCATTTT
clone_size: NA; d_call: NA; j_call: TRBJ2-7; v_call: TRBV7-6; cdr3_aa: CASSLSQGGSYEQYF; cdr3_nt: TGTGCCAGCAGCTTAAGCCAGGGGGGCTCCTACGAGCAGTACTTC
clone_size: few; d_call: NA; j_call: TRBJ2-1; v_call: TRBV19; cdr3_aa: CASSPPGRGLVEQFF; cdr3_nt: TGTGCCAGTAGCCCCCCCGGACGGGGTTTGGTCGAGCAGTTCTTC
clone_size: NA; d_call: NA; j_call: TRBJ2-3; v_call: TRBV7-7; cdr3_aa: CASRYRGPSTDTQYF; cdr3_nt: TGTGCTAGCAGGTACCGGGGTCCTAGCACAGATACGCAGTATTTT
clone_size: once; d_call: NA; j_call: TRBJ2-4; v_call: TRBV5-1; cdr3_aa: CASSLAGVTKNIQYF; cdr3_nt: TGCGCCAGCAGCTTGGCGGGGGTTACCAAAAACATTCAGTACTTC
clone_size: NA; d_call: TRBD2; j_call: TRBJ2-3; v_call: TRBV27; cdr3_aa: CASSLSGLASDTQYF; cdr3_nt: TGTGCCAGCAGTTTATCAGGACTAGCGTCAGATACGCAGTATTTT
clone_size: NA; d_call: TRBD2; j_call: TRBJ2-3; v_call: TRBV28; cdr3_aa: CASSPNSGSPDTQYF; cdr3_nt: TGTGCCAGCAGTCCAAATAGCGGGAGCCCAGATACGCAGTATTTT
clone_size: NA; d_call: NA; j_call: TRBJ1-5; v_call: TRBV9; cdr3_aa: CASSSGYSNQPQHF; cdr3_nt: TGTGCCAGCAGCTCAGGTTATAGCAATCAGCCCCAGCATTTT
clone_size: NA; d_call: NA; j_call: TRBJ2-6; v_call: TRBV24-1; cdr3_aa: CATSGKAGRAGANVLTF; cdr3_nt: TGTGCCACCAGTGGAAAAGCGGGCCGCGCTGGGGCCAACGTCCTGACTTTC
clone_size: NA; d_call: TRBD2; j_call: TRBJ2-1; v_call: TRBV4-1; cdr3_aa: CASRRTSAYYNEQFF; cdr3_nt: TGCGCCAGCAGAAGAACTAGCGCCTACTACAATGAGCAGTTCTTC
clone_size: NA; d_call: TRBD1; j_call: TRBJ2-3; v_call: TRBV24-1; cdr3_aa: CATSDFRGTGGDTQYF; cdr3_nt: TGTGCCACCAGTGATTTCAGAGGGACAGGGGGAGATACGCAGTATTTT
clone_size: NA; d_call: TRBD1; j_call: TRBJ2-3; v_call: TRBV24-1; cdr3_aa: CATSDRRDRGRESTDTQYF; cdr3_nt: TGTGCCACCAGTGATCGCCGGGACAGGGGGCGTGAGAGCACAGATACGCAGTATTTT
clone_size: NA; d_call: TRBD2; j_call: TRBJ2-3; v_call: TRBV5-1; cdr3_aa: CASSSLAGGQLDTQYF; cdr3_nt: TGCGCCAGCAGCTCTCTAGCGGGAGGGCAATTAGATACGCAGTATTTT
clone_size: NA; d_call: NA; j_call: TRBJ1-5; v_call: TRBV18; cdr3_aa: CASSPMGRQPQHF; cdr3_nt: TGTGCCAGCTCACCAATGGGGCGTCAGCCCCAGCATTTT
clone_size: NA; d_call: NA; j_call: TRBJ1-6; v_call: TRBV19; cdr3_aa: CASSPREPGNPLHF; cdr3_nt: TGTGCCAGTAGTCCCCGGGAGCCGGGTAATCCCCTCCACTTT
clone_size: NA; d_call: TRBD1; j_call: TRBJ1-6; v_call: TRBV13; cdr3_aa: CASSVGRGQRFISPLHF; cdr3_nt: TGTGCCAGCAGCGTGGGCAGGGGACAGAGATTTATTTCACCCCTCCACTTT
clone_size: NA; d_call: NA; j_call: TRBJ1-1; v_call: TRBV21-1; cdr3_aa: CASSKGPTLDRRCQSDSEAFF; cdr3_nt: TGTGCCAGCAGCAAAGGGCCTACCCTGGACAGGCGGTGCCAAAGTGACTCTGAAGCTTTCTTT
clone_size: once; d_call: TRBD2; j_call: TRBJ2-1; v_call: TRBV5-4; cdr3_aa: CASSLDASGNNEQFF; cdr3_nt: TGTGCCAGCAGCTTGGACGCTAGCGGGAACAATGAGCAGTTCTTC
clone_size: NA; d_call: NA; j_call: TRBJ2-3; v_call: TRBV7-3; cdr3_aa: CASSRTSSVYTDTQYF; cdr3_nt: TGTGCCAGCAGCCGAACCTCTAGCGTCTATACAGATACGCAGTATTTT
clone_size: NA; d_call: NA; j_call: TRBJ2-3; v_call: TRBV10-3; cdr3_aa: CAISGPTADTQYF; cdr3_nt: TGTGCCATCAGTGGCCCTACCGCTGATACGCAGTATTTT
clone_size: NA; d_call: NA; j_call: TRBJ2-7; v_call: TRBV28; cdr3_aa: CASSTTAYEQYF; cdr3_nt: TGTGCCAGCAGCACGACAGCCTACGAGCAGTACTTC
clone_size: NA; d_call: TRBD2; j_call: TRBJ2-7; v_call: TRBV5-4; cdr3_aa: CASSTLTSGRYEQYF; cdr3_nt: TGTGCCAGCAGCACCCTGACTAGCGGGCGCTACGAGCAGTACTTC
clone_size: NA; d_call: TRBD2; j_call: TRBJ2-5; v_call: TRBV25-1; cdr3_aa: CASSEWGNPAGETQYF; cdr3_nt: TGTGCCAGCAGTGAATGGGGGAATCCAGCGGGGGAGACCCAGTACTTC